Below, 18 T cell receptor beta chains from the same sample are listed, as sequenced in a study of shared clonotypes between healthy human individuals. Only in-frame clones appear in the TCRdb table, and some are missing; sequencing was by immunoSEQ multiplex PCR. The data contain 650,000 to 700,000 clones, 90% of them singletons. The sample comprised memory CD8+ T cells from PBMCs. Subset described: CD45RO+ cells pooled with CCR7-negative TemRA cells. These TCRs come from a man between 18 and 29 years old in good health. Some clones in this sample may be carry-over from other donors' samples.

The CDR3 here is CASSPGPQNTGELFF. DNA of the CDR3: TGTGCCAGCAGCCCCGGACCTCAGAACACCGGGGAGCTGTTTTTT. The chain carries TRBV7-9 and TRBJ2-2; no firm D call. The ends were cut back, 5 bases at V and 1 base at J, with 11 bases in the middle. Per germline, CDR1 SEHNR and CDR2 FQNEAQ (reference sequence). The CDR3 extends over 15 amino acids. Drawing the rest from reference TRBV7-9 and TRBJ2-2, the complete variable domain is DTGVSQNPRHKITKRGQNVTFRCDPISEHNRLYWYRQTLGQGPEFLTYFQNEAQLEKSRLLSDRFSAERPKGSFSTLEIQRTEQGDSAMYLCASSPGPQNTGELFFGEGSRLTVL.

The rearrangement uses TRBV5-1 and TRBJ1-2; D gene uncertain. Germline V gene sequence: CDR1 SGHRS, CDR2 YFSETQ. This CDR3 is built from 14 residues. V lost 2 bases and J lost 2, with 10 bases in between. The CDR3 DNA sequence: TGCGCCAGCAGCTTTCCGGAGCTCAACTATGGCTACACCTTC. The encoded protein is CASSFPELNYGYTF.

The rearrangement links TRBV6-5 to TRBJ2-1; the match to TRBD2 covers 7 bases. Germline CDR1 and CDR2: MNHEY and SVGAGI. J gave up 7 bases and V 0 bases, and 6 bases lay outside the gene matches. The CDR3 length is 15 residues. CDR3 sequence: CASSYSRGGRNEQFF. The CDR3 nucleotides read TGTGCCAGCAGTTACTCGCGTGGCGGGAGAAATGAGCAGTTCTTC.

V usage is TRBV4-3 and J usage is TRBJ2-7, with D possibly being TRBD1 (5 bases). Germline CDR1 reads LGHNA; CDR2 reads YSLEER. This CDR3 spans 16 amino acids. V lost 2 bases to trimming and J lost 5 bases, with 19 bases between them. The CDR3 nucleotides read TGCGCCAGCAGCCAATTTATCGGGTGGGGCAGCGACGAGCAGTACTTC. Translated, it gives CASSQFIGWGSDEQYF.

The J gene is TRBJ2-7, the V gene TRBV2; D remains ambiguous. The germline V gene has CDR1 SNHLY and CDR2 FYNNEI. The CDR3 covers 13 residues. V lost 6 bases and J lost 4, with 13 bases in between. The CDR3 sequence: CASRTPGRYEQYF. The CDR3, as DNA: TGTGCCAGCAGGACCCCTGGAAGGTACGAGCAGTACTTC.

In its sample, this clone was seen once. This sequence joins TRBV30 and TRBJ1-1; D possibly corresponds to TRBD1 (6 bases). This CDR3 has 19 amino acids. Looked up from germline, CDR1 is GTSNPN and CDR2 is SVGIG (reference sequence). The CDR3 DNA reads as TGTGACGGGGGCCATCCAGGGCTTTCGGCCCAGGTGATGAACACTGAAGCTTTCTTT. This sequence encodes CDGGHPGLSAQVMNTEAFF.

The CDR3 region has the DNA TGTGCCAGCAGAACCGGGACGGCGACTGAAGCTTTCTTT. Residues: CASRTGTATEAFF. The chain joins TRBV7-2 to TRBJ1-1, with D possibly being TRBD1 (5 bases). The V end lost 6 bases, the J end lost 5 bases, and 13 bases lay between the germline ends. Germline V CDR1 and CDR2: SGHTA, FQGNSA. This CDR3 region has 13 residues.

The chain combines TRBV7-8 with TRBJ2-7; 7 nucleotides agree with TRBD2. The germline V gene encodes CDR1 SGHVS and CDR2 FQNEAQ. CDR3 length: 15 residues. J was trimmed by 3 bases and V by 2 bases; bases with no gene match: 7. CDR3 protein: CASSLKGGSIYEQYF. The CDR3 DNA reads TGTGCCAGCAGCTTAAAGGGCGGGAGTATCTACGAGCAGTACTTC.

The chain recombines TRBV6-4 with TRBJ2-3, with 8 positions matching TRBD1. Germline V gene data show CDR1 as MRHNA and CDR2 as SNTAGT. J gave up 10 bases and V 0 bases, and 6 bases lay outside the gene matches. The CDR3 consists of 14 residues. The DNA of the CDR3 is TGTGCCAGCAGTGACTCGGGGTGGACAGGGCCGCAGTATTTT. Translated, it gives CASSDSGWTGPQYF.

The DNA for the CDR3 is TGCGCCAGCAGCTTGGTGGGGCACGATGAAAAACTGTTTTTT. Translation: CASSLVGHDEKLFF. The chain links TRBV5-1 to TRBJ1-4, with D possibly matching TRBD1 (5 bases). V was trimmed by 0 bases and J by 6 bases, leaving 9 bases between them. CDR3 length: 14 residues. From germline, CDR1 is SGHRS and CDR2 YFSETQ.

The chain recombines TRBV5-1 with TRBJ2-3; no definite D call. Germline assignment: CDR1 SGHRS and CDR2 YFSETQ. This CDR3 is 13 amino acids long. The V end lost 3 bases, the J end lost 1 base, and 6 bases lay between the germline ends. Here the CDR3 DNA reads TGCGCCAGCAGCTGGACCGGCACAGATACGCAGTATTTT. Its translation is CASSWTGTDTQYF.

The V and J genes are TRBV6-5 and TRBJ2-1; D possibly matches TRBD1 or TRBD2 (5 bases each). V lost 5 bases and J lost 6, with 11 bases in between. Germline CDR1 and CDR2: MNHEY and SVGAGI. This CDR3 has 13 residues. The CDR3 protein is CASSIGGVNEQFF. DNA of the CDR3: TGTGCCAGCAGTATTGGGGGAGTCAATGAGCAGTTCTTC.

This clone was detected only a few times. The CDR3 nucleotides are TGTGCCAGCAGCCCCCGACTAGAGGAGTGCGAGCAGTACTTC. Protein sequence: CASSPRLEECEQYF. The chain is built from TRBV11-3 and TRBJ2-7, with D perhaps matching TRBD2 (6 bases). V shed 5 bases and J shed 6 bases, with 17 bases lying between them. The CDR3 totals 14 residues. Germline lookup yields CDR1 SGHNT and CDR2 YENEEA.

V is TRBV6-1 and J is TRBJ2-1; no clear D. V gave up 7 bases and J gave up 4 bases, with 14 bases separating them. Germline V lookup: CDR1 MNHNS, CDR2 SASEGT. CDR3 size: 14 residues. Written as DNA, the CDR3 is TGTGCCAGCACTCCAACTACACTTTACAATGAGCAGTTCTTC. Protein product: CASTPTTLYNEQFF.

This chain uses TRBV27 with TRBJ1-5; D unresolved. Trimming pared 1 base from V and 8 bases from J, leaving 12 bases between. Germline V gene data show CDR1 as MNHEY and CDR2 as SMNVEV (reference sequence). This CDR3 comprises 14 residues. The CDR3 bases are TGTGCCAGCAGTTTATTCCCGGGTTGGGAGCCCCAGCATTTT. It specifies CASSLFPGWEPQHF.

The chain joins TRBV7-8 to TRBJ2-1; TRBD2 aligns across 7 bases. The CDR3 has 12 residues. Losses at the gene ends were 1 base for V and 13 bases for J; bases not matched to a gene: 4. Germline V gene data show CDR1 as SGHVS and CDR2 as FQNEAQ. CDR3 in DNA: TGTGCCAGCAGCTTAGGGACTAGGGTTCAGTTCTTC. This encodes CASSLGTRVQFF. The variable domain in full, with the rest retrieved from reference TRBV7-8 and TRBJ2-1, is GAGVSQSPRYKVAKRGQDVALRCDPISGHVSLFWYQQALGQGPEFLTYFQNEAQLDKSGLPSDRFFAERPEGSVSTLKIQRTQQEDSAVYLCASSLGTRVQFFGPGTRLTVL.

The chain carries TRBV11-3 and TRBJ1-2; D unclear. Trimming stripped 1 base from V and 2 bases from J, with 14 bases between. CDR1 and CDR2 from the germline V gene are SGHNT and YENEEA. There are 16 residues in the CDR3. CDR3 DNA sequence: TGTGCCAGCAGCTTAGTGGCAGCATTAATGAACTATGGCTACACCTTC. Translated, it gives CASSLVAALMNYGYTF. Combining the CDR3 with reference TRBV11-3 and TRBJ1-2 gives the whole variable domain EAGVVQSPRYKIIEKKQPVAFWCNPISGHNTLYWYLQNLGQGPELLIRYENEEAVDDSQLPKDRFSAERLKGVDSTLKIQPAELGDSAVYLCASSLVAALMNYGYTFGSGTRLTVV.

The V gene is TRBV2, the J gene TRBJ2-7; a weak D match, TRBD1 (6 bases). The V gene's germline CDR1 is SNHLY and CDR2 FYNNEI. Trimming removed 3 bases from V and 2 bases from J, with 14 bases in between. The CDR3 has 15 amino acids. The CDR3 DNA reads TGTGCCAGCAGTGAGAGTTGGGGGCGCACCTACGAGCAGTACTTC. It translates to CASSESWGRTYEQYF.